The T cell receptor (beta chain) described here comes from a study of cytomegalovirus exposure and HLA in healthy donors. Clones were sequenced by immunoSEQ multiplex PCR, and TCRdb holds only the in-frame ones, with some missing. The sample yields more than 200,000 clones, about nine tenths seen once. Concerning this clone: The antigen remains undetermined.

Per germline, CDR1 LNHDA and CDR2 SQIVND (reference sequence). Trimming cost V 5 bases and J 0 bases; bases outside gene matches: 10. The CDR3 has 17 residues. Whole-study findings and limits: Published work reported that the classifier diagnosed cytomegalovirus status with high specificity and sensitivity.

The clonotype comes from a woman between 25 and 40 years old in good health and CMV-seronegative. This chain joins TRBV19 and TRBJ1-1; 9 bases line up with TRBD1. Sequencing used PBMCs. In DNA, the CDR3 is TGTGCCAGTAGTCGGTACAGGGGGCCGAAGGTGAACACTGAAGCTTTCTTT. This translates into CASSRYRGPKVNTEAFF.